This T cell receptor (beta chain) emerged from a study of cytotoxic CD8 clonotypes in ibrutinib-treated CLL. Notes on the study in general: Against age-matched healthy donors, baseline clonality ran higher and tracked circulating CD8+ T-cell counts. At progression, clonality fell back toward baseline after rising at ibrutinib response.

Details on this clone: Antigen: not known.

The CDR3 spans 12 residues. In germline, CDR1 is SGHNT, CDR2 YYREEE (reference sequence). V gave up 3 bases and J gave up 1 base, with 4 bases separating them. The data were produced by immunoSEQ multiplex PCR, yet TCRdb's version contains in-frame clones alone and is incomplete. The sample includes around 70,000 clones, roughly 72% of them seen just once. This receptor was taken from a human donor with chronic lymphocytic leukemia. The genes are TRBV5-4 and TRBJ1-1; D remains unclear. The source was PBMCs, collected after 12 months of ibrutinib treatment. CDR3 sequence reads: CASSSSNTEAFF. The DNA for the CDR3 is TGTGCCAGCAGCTCGTCGAACACTGAAGCTTTCTTT. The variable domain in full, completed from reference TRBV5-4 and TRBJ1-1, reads ETGVTQSPTHLIKTRGQQVTLRCSSQSGHNTVSWYQQALGQGPQFIFQYYREEENGRGNFPPRFSGLQFPNYSSELNVNALELDDSALYLCASSSSNTEAFFGQGTRLTVV.